Listed here is a single TCR beta chain. This sample is drawn from a study of T-cell reconstitution after alpha-beta-depleted transplantation in children. The germline V gene has CDR1 SGHTA and CDR2 FQGNSA. The CDR3 sequence is 14 residues long. The V end was cut by 5 bases, the J end by 10 bases, with 15 bases between. The TCRbeta library was prepared with unique molecular identifiers. A single record per CDR3 protein comes from TCRdb applying MiXCR to the PCR reads. Counted here are around 370,000 distinct CDR3 sequences, about a tenth occurring once; the ten biggest clones make up roughly 2.5%. The clonotype originates from a human donor who donated a stem cell graft to a child with acute lymphoblastic leukemia. The chain carries TRBV7-2 and TRBJ1-6; a possible D gene is TRBD1 (6 bases). Sample: PBMCs from the stem cell graft donor, taken from the stem cell graft. CDR3 in amino acids: CASSLQGSYSPLHF. The CDR3 DNA sequence: TGTGCCAGCAGCCTCCAGGGGTCCTACTCACCCCTCCACTTT.